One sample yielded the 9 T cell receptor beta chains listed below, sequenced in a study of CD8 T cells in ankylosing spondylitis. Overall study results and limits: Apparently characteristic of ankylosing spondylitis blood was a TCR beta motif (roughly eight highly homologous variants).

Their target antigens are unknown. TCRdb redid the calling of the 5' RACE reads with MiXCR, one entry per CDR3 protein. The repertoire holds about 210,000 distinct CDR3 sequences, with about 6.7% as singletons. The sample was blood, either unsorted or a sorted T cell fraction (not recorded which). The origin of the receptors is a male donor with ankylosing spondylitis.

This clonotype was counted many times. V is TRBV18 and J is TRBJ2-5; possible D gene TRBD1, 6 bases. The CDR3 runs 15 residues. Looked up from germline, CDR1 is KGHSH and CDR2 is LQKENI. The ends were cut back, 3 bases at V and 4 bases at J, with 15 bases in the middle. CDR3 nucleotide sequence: TGTGCCAGCTCACCGACCCGGGACATTTTAGAGACCCAGTACTTC. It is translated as CASSPTRDILETQYF.

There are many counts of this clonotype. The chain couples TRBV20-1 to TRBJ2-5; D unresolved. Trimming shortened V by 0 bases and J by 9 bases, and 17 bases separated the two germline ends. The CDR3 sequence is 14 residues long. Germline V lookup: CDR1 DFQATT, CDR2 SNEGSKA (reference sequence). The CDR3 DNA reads TGCAGTGCTAGAGATGTGGAAAGGCCCTCGGCCCAGTACTTC. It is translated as CSARDVERPSAQYF.

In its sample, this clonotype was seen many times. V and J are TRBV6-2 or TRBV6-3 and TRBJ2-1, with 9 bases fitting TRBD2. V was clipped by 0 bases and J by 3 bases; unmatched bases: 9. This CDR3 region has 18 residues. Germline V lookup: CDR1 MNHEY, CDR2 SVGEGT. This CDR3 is CASSYSKIGGGDYNEQFF. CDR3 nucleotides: TGTGCCAGCAGTTACTCGAAGATTGGCGGGGGGGACTACAATGAGCAGTTCTTC.

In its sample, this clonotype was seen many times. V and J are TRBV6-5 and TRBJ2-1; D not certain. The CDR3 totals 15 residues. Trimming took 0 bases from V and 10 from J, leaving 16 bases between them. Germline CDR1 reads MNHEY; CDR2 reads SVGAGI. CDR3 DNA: TGTGCCAGCAGTTACTCGGGTCCCTTTACCCAGGAGCAGTTCTTC. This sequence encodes CASSYSGPFTQEQFF.

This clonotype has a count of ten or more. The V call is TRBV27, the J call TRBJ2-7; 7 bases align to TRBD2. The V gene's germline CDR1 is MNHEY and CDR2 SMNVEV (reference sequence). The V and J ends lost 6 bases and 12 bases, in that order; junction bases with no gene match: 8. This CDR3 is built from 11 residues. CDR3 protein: CASRFGTIRYF. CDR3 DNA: TGTGCCAGCAGATTCGGGACTATTAGGTACTTC.

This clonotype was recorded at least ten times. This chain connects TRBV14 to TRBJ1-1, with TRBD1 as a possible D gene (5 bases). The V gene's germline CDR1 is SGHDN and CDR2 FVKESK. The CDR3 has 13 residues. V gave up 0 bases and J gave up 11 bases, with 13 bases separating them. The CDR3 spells CASSQDSRGAAFF. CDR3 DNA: TGTGCCAGCAGCCAAGATTCAAGGGGCGCGGCTTTCTTT.

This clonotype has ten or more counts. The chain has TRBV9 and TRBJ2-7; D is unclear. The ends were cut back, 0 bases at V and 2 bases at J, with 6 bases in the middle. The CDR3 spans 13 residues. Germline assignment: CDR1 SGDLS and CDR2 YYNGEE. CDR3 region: CASSVDPTYEQYF. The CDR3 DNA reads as TGTGCCAGCAGCGTAGACCCAACCTACGAGCAGTACTTC.

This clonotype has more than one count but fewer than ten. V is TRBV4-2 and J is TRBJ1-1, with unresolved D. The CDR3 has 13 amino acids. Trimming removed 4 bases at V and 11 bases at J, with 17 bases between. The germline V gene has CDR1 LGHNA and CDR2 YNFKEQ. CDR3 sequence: CASSPRLGGSAFF. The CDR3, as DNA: TGTGCCAGCAGCCCGAGGTTGGGTGGGAGCGCTTTCTTT.

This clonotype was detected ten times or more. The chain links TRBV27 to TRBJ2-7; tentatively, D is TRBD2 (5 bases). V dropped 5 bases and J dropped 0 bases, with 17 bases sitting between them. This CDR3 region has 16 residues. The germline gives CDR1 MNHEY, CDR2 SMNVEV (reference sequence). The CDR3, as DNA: TGTGCCAGCAGTCCCTCAAGCGGTAGTTTCTCCTACGAGCAGTACTTC. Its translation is CASSPSSGSFSYEQYF.